What follows describes a single TCR beta chain. Antigen specificity is unknown. Germline CDR1 and CDR2: SGHTA and FQGTGA. This CDR3 has 18 amino acids. With V trimmed by 5 bases and J by 0 bases, 16 bases remained unmatched. This sample was included in a study of T cell responses to AZD1222 COVID-19 vaccine. Study findings and constraints: Among those given AZD1222, only five or six were seropositive at baseline. Donors were mostly white British, more females; clonal diversity possibly underestimated. Spike-specific TCR breadth and depth both grew after two AZD1222 doses. Repertoires were obtained solely post-peak T cell response.

Libraries were prepared by immunoSEQ multiplex PCR; TCRdb keeps only in-frame clonotypes and omits some of them. The sample includes over 90,000 clones, about 92% seen only once; the top ten take 4% to 5.5%. The chain carries TRBV7-3 and TRBJ2-7; 7 bases agree with TRBD2. This clonotype was obtained from an adult in good health. Sequencing used peripheral blood, obtained on day 0 of AZD1222 vaccination. The CDR3 reads CASSVSARLAASSYEQYF. In DNA, the CDR3 is TGTGCCAGCAGCGTTTCCGCCCGTCTAGCGGCGAGCTCCTACGAGCAGTACTTC.